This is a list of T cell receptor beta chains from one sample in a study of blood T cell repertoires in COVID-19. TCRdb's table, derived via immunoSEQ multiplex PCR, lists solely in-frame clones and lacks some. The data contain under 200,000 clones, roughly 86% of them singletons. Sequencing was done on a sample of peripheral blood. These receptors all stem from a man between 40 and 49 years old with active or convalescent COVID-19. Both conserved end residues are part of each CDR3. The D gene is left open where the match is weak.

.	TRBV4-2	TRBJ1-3	TGTGCCAGCAGCGCAGACCGGGACATTACCGGCGGAAACACCATATATTTT	CASSADRDITGGNTIYF
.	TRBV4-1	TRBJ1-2	TGCGCCAGCAGCCAAGCCCCTCGGGGTCCTCAAGGATTTGGCTACACCTTC	CASSQAPRGPQGFGYTF
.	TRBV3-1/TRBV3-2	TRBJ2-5	TGTGCCAGCAGCCAGGATCAGTGGGCTAGGGGCTTTGAGACCCAGTACTTC	CASSQDQWARGFETQYF
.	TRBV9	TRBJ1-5	TGTGCCAGCAGCCCGGCAGGCCTCAATCAGCCCCAGCATTTT	CASSPAGLNQPQHF
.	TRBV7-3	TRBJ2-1	TGTGCCAGCAGCTTAGTACCCGGGGTTGGTAACAATGAGCAGTTCTTC	CASSLVPGVGNNEQFF
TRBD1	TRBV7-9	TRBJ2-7	TGTGCCAGCAGCCATCCGGGACAGGGGACGCTGGAGCAGTACTTC	CASSHPGQGTLEQYF
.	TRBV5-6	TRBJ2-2	TGTGCCAGCAGCTTTGGGACACCCGGGGAGCTGTTTTTT	CASSFGTPGELFF
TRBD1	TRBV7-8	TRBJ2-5	TGTGCCAGCAGCTTAGCCTCCGGGACAGGGAAAGAGACCCAGTACTTC	CASSLASGTGKETQYF
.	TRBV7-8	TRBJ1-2	TGTGCCAGCAGCTTAGTTGGGGGGGGCTATGGCTACACCTTC	CASSLVGGGYGYTF
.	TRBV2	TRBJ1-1	TGTGCCAGCAGTAAAGGGGAGGGCACTGAAGCTTTCTTT	CASSKGEGTEAFF
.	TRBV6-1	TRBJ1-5	TGTGCCAGCAGTGAGGGCCAGAGCAATCAGCCCCAGCATTTT	CASSEGQSNQPQHF
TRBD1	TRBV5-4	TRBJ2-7	TGTGCCAGCAGCGCGGAGATGGGACAGAGCTCCTACGAGCAGTACTTC	CASSAEMGQSSYEQYF
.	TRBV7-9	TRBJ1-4	TGTGCCAGCAGCCCGACCCTGATCGGCGGGTCGAATGAAAAACTGTTTTTT	CASSPTLIGGSNEKLFF